Presented here are 29 T cell receptor beta chains from one specimen sequenced in a study of T-cell memory formation after mild COVID-19. Each CDR3 protein is one row after TCRdb ran MiXCR on the 5' RACE reads. The repertoire has around 130,000 distinct CDR3 sequences, 11% to 15% of them found once; the top ten carry about 26%. The sequenced sample consisted of PBMCs or a T cell subset sorted from them (not recorded which). Source of these receptors: an adult woman who had mild COVID-19 (a few samples of this study predate the infection). Cell type and time point are not known.

The rearrangement links TRBV4-1 to TRBJ2-7; no firm D call. Per germline, CDR1 MGHRA and CDR2 YSYEKL. CDR3 length equals 13 residues. Trimming cost V 4 bases and J 0 bases, with 7 bases left between them. CDR3 nucleotides: TGCGCCAGCAGCCCCGACACCTCCTACGAGCAGTACTTC. The encoded protein is CASSPDTSYEQYF.

The V and J genes are TRBV4-1 and TRBJ1-2; the D is unclear. CDR1 and CDR2 (germline): MGHRA, YSYEKL. This CDR3 is 13 amino acids long. Trimming pared 0 bases from V and 4 bases from J, leaving 6 bases between. The CDR3 nucleotides read TGCGCCAGCAGCCAAGACAGTCTCTATGGCTACACCTTC. This translates into CASSQDSLYGYTF.

This sequence joins TRBV7-9 and TRBJ1-2; D call uncertain. The V gene's germline CDR1 is SEHNR and CDR2 FQNEAQ (reference sequence). The V gene lost 4 bases and the J gene lost 4 bases, with 7 bases spanning the gap. The CDR3 length is 12 residues. The CDR3 reads CASSSGVYGYTF. In DNA, the CDR3 is TGTGCCAGCAGCTCAGGTGTCTATGGCTACACCTTC.

In this sample, this clonotype turned up a few times. Sequence at one end of the junction differs from germline and may be a read error. This chain links TRBV20-1 with TRBJ1-4; D ambiguous. Germline V lookup: CDR1 DFQATT, CDR2 SNEGSKA (reference sequence). The CDR3 totals 10 residues. As DNA, the CDR3 is TGCAGTGCTTCCCGGGAAAAACAGTTTTTT. Its protein is CSASREKQFF.

This clonotype occurred a few times. This chain connects TRBV7-8 to TRBJ1-1, with no clear D. Deletions cut 2 bases from V and 6 bases from J, with 7 bases between. From germline, CDR1 is SGHVS and CDR2 FQNEAQ. The CDR3 has 12 residues. The CDR3 region is CASSLFPPEAFF. The CDR3 nucleotides are TGTGCCAGCAGCTTATTTCCCCCTGAAGCTTTCTTT.

The chain couples TRBV6-2 or TRBV6-3 to TRBJ2-7; 9 bases are shared with TRBD2. There are 16 residues in the CDR3. Germline-derived CDR1 and CDR2 are MNHEY and SVGEGT. Unmatched junction bases numbered 6, after V lost 0 bases and J lost 3 bases. Here the CDR3 DNA reads TGTGCCAGCAGTTACTCGAAGACTAGCGGCCACTACGAGCAGTACTTC. Protein: CASSYSKTSGHYEQYF.

This clonotype was counted many times. The chain is built from TRBV27 and TRBJ2-1; the D is unclear. V was trimmed by 2 bases and J by 6 bases, leaving 8 bases between them. The CDR3 has 13 residues. The germline CDR1 and CDR2 sequences are MNHEY and SMNVEV (reference sequence). The CDR3 DNA is TGTGCCAGCAGTTTAACGCGGACCAATGAGCAGTTCTTC. This gives the protein CASSLTRTNEQFF.

The genes are TRBV19 and TRBJ2-5, with 11 bases that match TRBD2. Germline values: CDR1 LNHDA, CDR2 SQIVND (reference sequence). The CDR3 has 14 residues. The ends lost 5 bases at V and 5 bases at J; junction bases unmatched: 4. CDR3 sequence reads: CASSPWTSGETQYF. For the CDR3, the DNA is TGTGCCAGTAGTCCTTGGACTAGCGGGGAGACCCAGTACTTC. Using reference TRBV19 and TRBJ2-5 for the parts outside the CDR3, the full variable domain is DGGITQSPKYLFRKEGQNVTLSCEQNLNHDAMYWYRQDPGQGLRLIYYSQIVNDFQKGDIAEGYSVSREKKESFPLTVTSAQKNPTAFYLCASSPWTSGETQYFGPGTRLLVL.

The chain combines TRBV4-3 with TRBJ1-3; 12 bases are shared with TRBD1. CDR1 is LGHNA, CDR2 YSLEER, per germline. There are 15 residues in the CDR3. Trimming removed 3 bases from V and 4 bases from J; junction bases left unmatched: 1. The CDR3 region has the DNA TGCGCCAGCAGCCAGGGACAGGGGGCGGGAAACACCATATATTTT. Amino acid sequence: CASSQGQGAGNTIYF.

The rearrangement uses TRBV4-3 and TRBJ1-1; tentatively, D is TRBD1 (6 bases). The germline gives CDR1 LGHNA, CDR2 YSLEER. The CDR3 is 15 amino acids. V lost 3 bases and J lost 3, with 14 bases in between. In nucleotides, the CDR3 is TGCGCCAGCAGCCACCGCCAGGGGCAATACACTGAAGCTTTCTTT. Its protein is CASSHRQGQYTEAFF.

This clonotype was recorded many times. The V call is TRBV6-6, the J call TRBJ2-1; 8 nucleotides line up with TRBD1. Trimming removed 8 bases from V and 3 bases from J; junction bases left unmatched: 6. The CDR3 loop spans 14 amino acids. Germline V gives CDR1 MNHNY, CDR2 SVGAGI (reference sequence). CDR3: CASATGTGYNEQFF. For the CDR3, the DNA is TGTGCCAGCGCCACCGGGACAGGCTACAATGAGCAGTTCTTC.

The chain is built from TRBV5-1 and TRBJ1-1, with TRBD1 matching over 9 bases. The CDR3 covers 15 residues. Germline CDR1 reads SGHRS; CDR2 reads YFSETQ. The junction had 11 bases not matched to a gene; V was cut back by 7 bases and J by 4 bases. The CDR3 nucleotides read TGCGCCAGCCGAGACTCACAGGGGGCAGGCACTGAAGCTTTCTTT. Its translation is CASRDSQGAGTEAFF.

This rearrangement joins TRBV5-1 to TRBJ2-1; 14 nucleotides line up with TRBD2. This CDR3 comprises 16 residues. The germline CDR1 and CDR2 sequences are SGHRS and YFSETQ. Trimming took 3 bases from V and 3 from J; bases not matched to a gene: 2. CDR3: CASSWGLAGVYNEQFF. CDR3 nucleotides: TGCGCCAGCAGCTGGGGACTAGCGGGAGTCTACAATGAGCAGTTCTTC. The entire variable domain, with the rest obtained from reference TRBV5-1 and TRBJ2-1, is as follows: KAGVTQTPRYLIKTRGQQVTLSCSPISGHRSVSWYQQTPGQGLQFLFEYFSETQRNKGNFPGRFSGRQFSNSRSEMNVSTLELGDSALYLCASSWGLAGVYNEQFFGPGTRLTVL.

This clonotype has a handful of counts. This rearrangement joins TRBV25-1 to TRBJ2-5, with D perhaps TRBD2 (5 bases). The CDR3 covers 14 residues. V dropped 4 bases and J dropped 7 bases, with 16 bases sitting between them. In germline, CDR1 is MGHDK, CDR2 SYGVNS. CDR3 nucleotides: TGTGCCAGCAGTGCACGTGGAGGAGCCTCGACCCAGTACTTC. It is translated as CASSARGGASTQYF. The full variable domain, with the rest looked up from reference TRBV25-1 and TRBJ2-5, is EADIYQTPRYLVIGTGKKITLECSQTMGHDKMYWYQQDPGMELHLIHYSYGVNSTEKGDLSSESTVSRIRTEHFPLTLESARPSHTSQYLCASSARGGASTQYFGPGTRLLVL.

This clonotype was found a few times. The CDR3 spells CASSLSAGQETQYF. Written as DNA, the CDR3 is TGTGCCAGCAGTTTATCGGCAGGGCAGGAGACCCAGTACTTC. The chain couples TRBV27 to TRBJ2-5, with a tentative D call TRBD1 (5 bases). This CDR3 region has 14 residues. CDR1 is MNHEY, CDR2 SMNVEV, per germline (reference sequence). The V end was cut by 0 bases, the J end by 5 bases, with 10 bases between.

This clonotype showed up just a few times. This chain uses TRBV6-1 with TRBJ2-7; TRBD1 agrees at 8 bases. Germline CDR1 MNHNS, CDR2 SASEGT. The CDR3 has 14 amino acids. The ends lost 7 bases at V and 1 base at J; junction bases unmatched: 6. CDR3 DNA: TGTGCCAGCATTGGGACAGGAGTTTCCTACGAGCAGTACTTC. Residues: CASIGTGVSYEQYF.

Many counts were recorded for this clonotype. The chain joins TRBV24-1 to TRBJ2-1; the match to TRBD2 covers 8 bases. The length of the CDR3 is 17 residues. V lost 2 bases, J lost 2 bases, and 7 bases stayed unmatched. The V gene's germline CDR1 is KGHDR and CDR2 SFDVKD. CDR3 nucleotides: TGTGCCACCAGTGATTATTTAAGCGGGAGCGCCTACAATGAGCAGTTCTTC. This codes for CATSDYLSGSAYNEQFF.

The V call is TRBV9, the J call TRBJ2-1; D may be TRBD1 (6 bases). The CDR3 covers 14 residues. Trimming took off 1 base at V and 4 bases at J, with 9 bases between the two ends. Germline V gene lookup returns CDR1 SGDLS and CDR2 YYNGEE. The chain's CDR3 is CASSVRGIYNEQFF. The DNA for the CDR3 is TGTGCCAGCAGCGTAAGGGGGATTTACAATGAGCAGTTCTTC.

This rearrangement joins TRBV9 to TRBJ1-4; D may be TRBD1 (6 bases). With 3 bases removed from V and 8 bases from J, the gap between germline ends came to 17 bases. Germline-derived CDR1 and CDR2 are SGDLS and YYNGEE. The CDR3 loop spans 15 amino acids. CDR3 sequence: CASSAGGGAQEKLFF. CDR3 DNA sequence: TGTGCCAGCAGCGCCGGAGGGGGGGCACAGGAAAAACTGTTTTTT. Variable domain in full (rest from reference TRBV9 and TRBJ1-4): DSGVTQTPKHLITATGQRVTLRCSPRSGDLSVYWYQQSLDQGLQFLIQYYNGEERAKGNILERFSAQQFPDLHSELNLSSLELGDSALYFCASSAGGGAQEKLFFGSGTQLSVL.

DNA of the CDR3: TGTGCCAGCAGCCCCCCAGGGTTCGAGACCCAGTACTTC. Its translation is CASSPPGFETQYF. The rearrangement links TRBV5-5 to TRBJ2-5; D may be TRBD1 (5 bases). The germline CDR1 and CDR2 sequences are SGHKS and YYEKEE (reference sequence). V was cut by 4 bases and J by 5 bases, with 12 bases left in between. CDR3 length: 13 amino acids.

The chain uses TRBV27 and TRBJ1-6; no definite D call. This CDR3 is 10 amino acids long. Germline values: CDR1 MNHEY, CDR2 SMNVEV (reference sequence). V lost 7 bases to trimming and J lost 14 bases, with 9 bases between them. CDR3 nucleotide sequence: TGTGCCAGCAAAGGTATCACCCTCCACTTT. It translates to CASKGITLHF.

This clonotype was detected many times. The DNA is left out, because the CDR3 cannot be placed on it with certainty; the CDR3 is given as TCRdb lists it. The chain has TRBV7-9 and TRBJ2-7. Including both end residues, the CDR3 is 13 amino acids long. Germline V gene lookup returns CDR1 SEHNR and CDR2 FQNEAQ (reference sequence). CDR3 sequence: CASSFGSGYEQYF.

This clonotype showed up many times. V and J are TRBV20-1 and TRBJ2-2, with unresolved D. The V end lost 2 bases, the J end lost 4 bases, and 14 bases lay between the germline ends. Looked up from germline, CDR1 is DFQATT and CDR2 is SNEGSKA (reference sequence). CDR3 length: 15 amino acids. The CDR3 region is CSARWFGRGTGELFF. DNA of the CDR3: TGCAGTGCTAGATGGTTCGGGCGAGGCACCGGGGAGCTGTTTTTT.

The rearrangement joins TRBV9 to TRBJ1-5; no definite D call. Germline CDR1 reads SGDLS; CDR2 reads YYNGEE. V lost 0 bases and J lost 6, with 10 bases in between. The CDR3 has 14 residues. The CDR3 bases are TGTGCCAGCAGCGTAGATGCAAGTCGTCAGCCCCAGCATTTT. Translating gives CASSVDASRQPQHF.

The chain employs TRBV9 and TRBJ1-2; no firm D call. V was clipped by 0 bases and J by 4 bases, with 13 bases between them. CDR1 is SGDLS, CDR2 YYNGEE, per germline. The CDR3 spans 15 residues. The CDR3 DNA follows: TGTGCCAGCAGCGTAGACGGCAGTGTCTCCTATGGCTACACCTTC. Translated, it gives CASSVDGSVSYGYTF.

This clonotype has a handful of counts. The V call is TRBV7-3, the J call TRBJ1-2, with D tentatively TRBD1 (6 bases). V gave up 5 bases and J gave up 4 bases, with 11 bases separating them. CDR3 size: 13 residues. Germline assignment: CDR1 SGHTA and CDR2 FQGTGA. The CDR3 is CASSPSQGYGYTF. CDR3 bases: TGTGCCAGCAGCCCTTCACAGGGCTATGGCTACACCTTC.

The rearrangement uses TRBV20-1 and TRBJ2-1; 7 positions agree with TRBD2. Looked up from germline, CDR1 is DFQATT and CDR2 is SNEGSKA (reference sequence). Trimming at V came to 6 bases and at J to 10 bases, leaving 9 bases not matched to a gene. The CDR3 length is 12 residues. In nucleotides, the CDR3 is TGCAGTGCGAAAGGGGCGGGAGTAGAGCAGTTCTTC. Protein product: CSAKGAGVEQFF.

This clonotype was seen many times. CDR3 bases: TGTGCCAGCAGTGAAGTCCGGACGGGCAATGAGCAGTTCTTC. Amino acid sequence: CASSEVRTGNEQFF. The rearrangement links TRBV6-1 to TRBJ2-1; D is uncertain. Germline V gives CDR1 MNHNS, CDR2 SASEGT. The ends were cut back, 1 base at V and 6 bases at J, with 10 bases in the middle. The CDR3 spans 14 residues.

The sample holds a few counts of this clonotype. V is TRBV5-1 and J is TRBJ1-2; D is uncertain. There are 12 residues in the CDR3. CDR1 and CDR2 (germline): SGHRS, YFSETQ. The V and J ends lost 3 bases and 8 bases respectively, with 11 bases between them. CDR3 nucleotides: TGCGCCAGCAGCTCTGTGGTTGAAGGCTACACCTTC. Amino acids: CASSSVVEGYTF.